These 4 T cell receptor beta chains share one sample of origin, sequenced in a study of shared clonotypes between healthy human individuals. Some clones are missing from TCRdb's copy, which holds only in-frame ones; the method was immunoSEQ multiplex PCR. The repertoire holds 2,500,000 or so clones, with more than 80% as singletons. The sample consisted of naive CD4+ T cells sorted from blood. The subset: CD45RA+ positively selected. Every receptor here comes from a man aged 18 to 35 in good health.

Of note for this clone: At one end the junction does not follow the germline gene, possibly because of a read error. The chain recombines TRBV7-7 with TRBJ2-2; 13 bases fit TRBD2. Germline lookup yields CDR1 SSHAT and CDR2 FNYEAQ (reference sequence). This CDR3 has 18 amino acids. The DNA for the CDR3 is TGTGCTAGCAGCGAGGGGACTAGCGGGGCGCAGGGGCCCGGGGAGCTGTTTTTT. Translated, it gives CASSEGTSGAQGPGELFF.

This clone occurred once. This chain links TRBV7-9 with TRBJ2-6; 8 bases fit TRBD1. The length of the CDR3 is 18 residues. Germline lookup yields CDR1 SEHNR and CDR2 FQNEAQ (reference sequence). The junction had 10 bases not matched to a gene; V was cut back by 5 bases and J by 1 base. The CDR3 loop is CASSQRVGTGSGANVLTF. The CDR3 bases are TGTGCCAGCAGCCAACGGGTGGGGACAGGTTCTGGGGCCAACGTCCTGACTTTC.

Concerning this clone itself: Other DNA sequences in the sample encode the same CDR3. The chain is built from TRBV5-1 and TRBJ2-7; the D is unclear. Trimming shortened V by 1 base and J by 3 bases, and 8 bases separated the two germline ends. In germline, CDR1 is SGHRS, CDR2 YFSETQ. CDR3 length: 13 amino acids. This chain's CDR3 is CASSLTVSYEQYF. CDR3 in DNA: TGCGCCAGCAGCTTGACAGTTAGCTACGAGCAGTACTTC.

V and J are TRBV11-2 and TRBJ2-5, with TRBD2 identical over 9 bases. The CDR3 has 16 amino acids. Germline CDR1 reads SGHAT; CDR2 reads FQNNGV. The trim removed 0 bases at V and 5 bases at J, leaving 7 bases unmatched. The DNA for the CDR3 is TGTGCCAGCAGCTTAGATGGCGGGGGGGCCTGGGAGACCCAGTACTTC. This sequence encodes CASSLDGGGAWETQYF.